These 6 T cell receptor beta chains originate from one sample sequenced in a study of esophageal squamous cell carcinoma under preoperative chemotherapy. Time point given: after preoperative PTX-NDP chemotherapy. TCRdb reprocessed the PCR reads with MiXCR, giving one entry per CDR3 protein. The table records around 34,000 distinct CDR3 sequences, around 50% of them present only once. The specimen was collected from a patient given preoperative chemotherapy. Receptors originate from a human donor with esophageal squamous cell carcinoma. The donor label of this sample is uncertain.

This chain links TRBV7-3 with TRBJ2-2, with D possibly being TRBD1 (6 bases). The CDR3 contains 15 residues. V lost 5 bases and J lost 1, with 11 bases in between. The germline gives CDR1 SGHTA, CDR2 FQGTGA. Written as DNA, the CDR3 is TGTGCCAGCAGCCCCCGACAGGAGAACACCGGGGAGCTGTTTTTT. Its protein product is CASSPRQENTGELFF.

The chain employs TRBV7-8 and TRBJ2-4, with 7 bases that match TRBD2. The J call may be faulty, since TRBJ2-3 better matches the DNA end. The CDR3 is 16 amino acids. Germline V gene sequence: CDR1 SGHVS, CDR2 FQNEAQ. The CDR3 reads CASSLKVGGDYDIQYF. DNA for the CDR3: TGTGCCAGCAGCTTAAAGGTGGGGGGGGACTACGACATTCAGTATTTT.

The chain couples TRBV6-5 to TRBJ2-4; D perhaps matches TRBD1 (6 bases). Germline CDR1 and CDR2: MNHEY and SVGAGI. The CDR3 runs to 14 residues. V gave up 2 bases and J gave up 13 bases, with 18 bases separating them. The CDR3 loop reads CASSYPAGENTQYF. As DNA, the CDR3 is TGTGCCAGCAGTTACCCGGCAGGGGAAAACACCCAGTACTTC.

CDR3 residues: CASSLVAGELFF. Written as DNA, the CDR3 is TGTGCCAGCAGTTTGGTTGCCGGGGAGCTGTTTTTT. This chain links TRBV28 with TRBJ2-2; no clear D gene. The CDR3 contains 12 residues. Germline values: CDR1 MDHEN, CDR2 SYDVKM. Trimming left V 3 bases short and J 6 bases short, with 5 bases between.

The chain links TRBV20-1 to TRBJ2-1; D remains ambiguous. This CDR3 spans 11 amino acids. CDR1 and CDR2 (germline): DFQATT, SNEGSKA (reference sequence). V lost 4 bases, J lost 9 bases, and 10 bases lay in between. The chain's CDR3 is CSATSWGEQFF. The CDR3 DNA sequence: TGCAGTGCTACCAGTTGGGGTGAGCAGTTCTTC.

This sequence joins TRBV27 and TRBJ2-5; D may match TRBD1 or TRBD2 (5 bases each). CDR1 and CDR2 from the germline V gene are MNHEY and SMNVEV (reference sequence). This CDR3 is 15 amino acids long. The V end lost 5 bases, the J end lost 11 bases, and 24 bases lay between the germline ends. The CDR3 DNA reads TGTGCCAGCAGTCCAATAAGCGCCGACGGGGACGCGCAGTACTTC. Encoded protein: CASSPISADGDAQYF.